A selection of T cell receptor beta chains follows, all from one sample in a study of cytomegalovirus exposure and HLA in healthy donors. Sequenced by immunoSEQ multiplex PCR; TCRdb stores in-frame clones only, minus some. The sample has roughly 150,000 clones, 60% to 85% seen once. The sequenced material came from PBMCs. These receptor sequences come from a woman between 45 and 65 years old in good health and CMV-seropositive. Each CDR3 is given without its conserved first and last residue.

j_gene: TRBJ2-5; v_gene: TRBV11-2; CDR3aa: ASSRLAGALHQETQY
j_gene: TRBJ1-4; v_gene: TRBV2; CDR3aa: ASLRTTVDGEKLF
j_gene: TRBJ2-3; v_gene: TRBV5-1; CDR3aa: ASSLGTGPADTQY
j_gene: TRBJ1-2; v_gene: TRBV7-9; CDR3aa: ASSRAGVLQSVNYGYT
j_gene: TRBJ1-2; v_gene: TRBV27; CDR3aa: ASSLWGQGYGYT
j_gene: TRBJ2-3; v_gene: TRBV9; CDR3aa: ASSVLGGPVTDTQY
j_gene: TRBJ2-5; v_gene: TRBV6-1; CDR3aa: ASSVERPGTQY
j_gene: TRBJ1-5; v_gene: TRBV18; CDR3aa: ASSPTKNSNQPQH
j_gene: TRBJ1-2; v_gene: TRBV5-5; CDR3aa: ASSFNNIARGDNYGYT
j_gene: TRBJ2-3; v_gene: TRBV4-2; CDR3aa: ASSQDWLAGGQRTDTQY
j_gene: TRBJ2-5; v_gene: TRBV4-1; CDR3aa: ASSPGQMDGTQY
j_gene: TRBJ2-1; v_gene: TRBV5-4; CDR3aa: ASREGAVGGAWNEQF
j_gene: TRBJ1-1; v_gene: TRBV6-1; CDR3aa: ASITRGKETEAF
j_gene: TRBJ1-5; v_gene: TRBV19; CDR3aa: ASSITGTGGNQPQH
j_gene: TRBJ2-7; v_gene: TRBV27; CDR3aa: ASSPLAGHREQY
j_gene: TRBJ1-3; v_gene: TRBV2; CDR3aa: ASSVTANSGNTIY
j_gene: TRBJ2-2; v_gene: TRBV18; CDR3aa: ASSRPGGTGELF
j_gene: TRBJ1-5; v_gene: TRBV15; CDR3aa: ATSRAGSHQPQH
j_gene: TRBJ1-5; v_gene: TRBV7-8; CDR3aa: ASSSTLNQPQH
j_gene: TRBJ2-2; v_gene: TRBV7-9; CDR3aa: ASSFLPGGSNTGELF
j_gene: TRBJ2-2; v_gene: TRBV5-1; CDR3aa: ASSGTANANTGELF
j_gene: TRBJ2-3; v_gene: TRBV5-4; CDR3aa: ASSLKKRGADTQY
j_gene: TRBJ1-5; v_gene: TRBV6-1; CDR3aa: ASSENRYQPQH
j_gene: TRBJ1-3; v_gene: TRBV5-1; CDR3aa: ASSLEFDNPIS
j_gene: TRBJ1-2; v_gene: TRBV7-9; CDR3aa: ASSMLGQLYGYT
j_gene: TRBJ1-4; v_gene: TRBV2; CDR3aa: ASSEEGTGSRTNEKLF
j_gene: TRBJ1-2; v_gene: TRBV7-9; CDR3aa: ASSLAGAHGYT
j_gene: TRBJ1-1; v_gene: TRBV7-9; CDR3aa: ASSQGQGGEAF
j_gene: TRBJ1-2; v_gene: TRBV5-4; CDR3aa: ASSLGGQGGNYGYT
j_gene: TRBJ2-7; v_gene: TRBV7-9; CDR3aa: ASSQIGTVYEQY